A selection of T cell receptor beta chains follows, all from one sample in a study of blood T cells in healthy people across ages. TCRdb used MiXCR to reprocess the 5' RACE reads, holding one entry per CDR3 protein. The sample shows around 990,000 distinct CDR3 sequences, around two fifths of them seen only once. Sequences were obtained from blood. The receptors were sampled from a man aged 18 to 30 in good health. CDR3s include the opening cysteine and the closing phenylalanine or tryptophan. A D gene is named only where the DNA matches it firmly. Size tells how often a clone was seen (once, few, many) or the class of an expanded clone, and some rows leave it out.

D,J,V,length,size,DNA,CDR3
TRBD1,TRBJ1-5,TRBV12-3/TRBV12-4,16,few,TGTGCCAGCAGTTTAGGGACAGGGGCAAGCAATCAGCCCCAGCATTTT,CASSLGTGASNQPQHF
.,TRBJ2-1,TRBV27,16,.,TGTGCCAGCAGTAGGACACCCAGCAGCTCCTACAATGAGCAGTTCTTC,CASSRTPSSSYNEQFF
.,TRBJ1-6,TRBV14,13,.,TGTGCCAGCAGCCCGGACTCAAATTCACCCCTCCACTTT,CASSPDSNSPLHF
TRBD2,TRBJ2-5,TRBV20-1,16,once,TGCAGTGCTAGAGGAGCGACGGGACTAGGAGGAGAGACCCAGTACTTC,CSARGATGLGGETQYF
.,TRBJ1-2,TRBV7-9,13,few,TGTGCCAGCAGCTACCGGGACGGCGGGGGCTACACCTTC,CASSYRDGGGYTF
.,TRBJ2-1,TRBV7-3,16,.,TGTGCCAGCAGCGCATTGACAGACAGCTCCTACAATGAGCAGTTCTTC,CASSALTDSSYNEQFF
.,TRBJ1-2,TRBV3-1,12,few,TGTGCCAGCAGCCAAGATCAGGGAATCTACACCTTC,CASSQDQGIYTF
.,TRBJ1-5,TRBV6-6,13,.,TGTGCCAGCGCCAAGGAGGGCAATCAGCCCCAGCATTTT,CASAKEGNQPQHF
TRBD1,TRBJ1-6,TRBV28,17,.,TGTGCCAGCAGCCACCCCCGTAGACAGGGCCGGAGTTCACCCCTCCACTTT,CASSHPRRQGRSSPLHF
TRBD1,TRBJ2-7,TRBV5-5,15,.,TGTGCCGGCAGCCCGACCATGACAGGGTTCGACGAGCAGTACTTC,CAGSPTMTGFDEQYF
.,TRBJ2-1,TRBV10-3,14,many,TGTGCCATCAGTGACGGCAGGCACTACAATGAGCAGTTCTTC,CAISDGRHYNEQFF
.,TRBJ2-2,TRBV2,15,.,TGTGCCAGCCAACAGGGAACGACGGCCACCGGGGAGCTGTTTTTT,CASQQGTTATGELFF
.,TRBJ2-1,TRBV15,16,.,TGTACCACCAGCAGAGGACGGTCGGGCGGATACAATGAGCAGTTCTTC,CTTSRGRSGGYNEQFF
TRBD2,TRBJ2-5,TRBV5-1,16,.,TGCGCCAGCAGCTTGGTGGAGACTAGCGGCACAGAGACCCAGTACTTC,CASSLVETSGTETQYF
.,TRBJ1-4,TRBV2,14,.,TGTGCCAGCAGCTTACAGGGTATTAATGAAAAACTGTTTTTT,CASSLQGINEKLFF
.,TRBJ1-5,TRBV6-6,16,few,TGTGCCAGCAGTTACTCGGGAGGGGAACGCTATCAGCCCCAGCATTTT,CASSYSGGERYQPQHF
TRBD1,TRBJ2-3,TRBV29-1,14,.,TGCAGCGTTGAAGTTTACAGGGGCTGGGATACGCATTATTTT,CSVEVYRGWDTHYF
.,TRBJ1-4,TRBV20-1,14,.,TGCAGTGCTAGAGAGGGCGGAATTGATGAAAAACTGTTTTTT,CSAREGGIDEKLFF
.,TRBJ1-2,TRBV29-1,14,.,TGCAGCGTAAGCAAAGGGGCGGGCGACTATGGCTACACCTTC,CSVSKGAGDYGYTF
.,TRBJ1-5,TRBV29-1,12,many,TGCAGCGTTGCGGGGGCGAATCAGCCCCAGCATTTT,CSVAGANQPQHF
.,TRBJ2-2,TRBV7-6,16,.,TGTGCCAGCAGCTTCGACGGGGGACCGAACACCGGGGAGCTGTTTTTT,CASSFDGGPNTGELFF
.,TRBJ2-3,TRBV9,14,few,TGTGCCAGCAGCGAAGGTGAAGGAGGGGATACGCAGTATTTT,CASSEGEGGDTQYF
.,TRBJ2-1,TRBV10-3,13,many,TGTGCCATCACCAAGGAGGGTATGAATGAGCAGTTCTTC,CAITKEGMNEQFF
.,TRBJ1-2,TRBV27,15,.,TGTGCCAGCAGTTTATTTGCCCAGGGGAACTATGGCTACACCTTC,CASSLFAQGNYGYTF